The sequence of this T cell receptor beta chain was determined in a study of T cells in Graves' hyperthyroidism and ophthalmopathy (dated by TCRdb to the late 2010s). As for the study more broadly: Peripheral blood was sampled at the time of initial diagnosis, prior to any treatment. For training and testing, the roughly 100 patients in the discovery cohort were randomly divided in a 7:3 ratio. The paper reports TCR Vbeta CDR3 sequencing of 135 peripheral blood samples: 43 ophthalmopathy, 70 to 85 hyperthyroidism and around 17 progressor patients. After sampling, hyperthyroidism patients received methimazole starting at 30 mg daily, and ophthalmopathy patients received high-dose intravenous methylprednisolone. In addition, the study compared T-cell repertoires in thyroid tissue and in blood from about 6 Graves' hyperthyroidism patients. Prospective prediction of ophthalmopathy was tested in an independent validation cohort consisting of about 19 hyperthyroidism patients and 15 to 17 patients who later progressed to ophthalmopathy. To identify distinguishing TCR V-J signatures, a discovery cohort of about a hundred patients was used, comprising 43 with Graves' ophthalmopathy and some 57 with stable Graves' hyperthyroidism. Points the paper makes about the study in general: During validation, the model predicted progression to ophthalmopathy a median of about 5.9 months ahead of onset, with around 70% sensitivity and 72.22% specificity. Ophthalmopathy was separated from stable hyperthyroidism by a 13 V-J signature model, with around 88% sensitivity and roughly 84% specificity obtained in cross-validation and 80%/75% obtained in testing. No statistical method was used to fix the sample size in advance, and group allocation was not hidden from the investigators. Most expanded thyroid clonotypes (frequency above 0.001) were also detected in blood, suggesting blood repertoires may reflect thyroid immune responses.

The TCR beta CDR3 regions were amplified from RNA transcripts. The first round of RT-PCR for the TCR CDR3 was performed with the HTBI primer set and the Qiagen OneStep RT-PCR kit. A second multiplex PCR round built the libraries, followed by size selection and purification. Paired-end sequencing of the libraries was performed with 100 bp reads on an Illumina HiSeq2000. From the authors' description of their analysis: SOAPnuke was used to process the raw data, throwing out any read that contained adapters or uncalled bases, had a mean Phred below 15, or lacked an exact constant-primer or identifier match. High-quality paired reads were merged with COPE v1.2.5, and unique nucleotide sequences were defined as clonotypes. MiTCR v1.1 was used to align the clonotypes against IMGT TRBV, TRBD and TRBJ reference segments. The analysis included only V-J combinations with a frequency above 0.0001, which together covered 99% to 99.2% of the repertoires. The TCS score was defined as F50 (clonal expansion) divided by E x V (chaos), with BLOSUM62-based TCRdist calculated between CDR3 peptides within each V-J. Welch's t-statistics and random forest reduced fewer than 600 V-J features to 13, which were used in a naive Bayes classifier (R e1071). TCRdb itself trimmed the public reads at Q25 with fastp, ran MiXCR and retained productive beta chains. All rows with the same CDR3 protein become a single entry with the most common DNA and genes. Here the V and J calls rest on TCRdb's processing, not on the authors' analysis. For this sample the table gives under 300,000 distinct CDR3 sequences, of which less than 30% were detected only once. Approximately 30% of the sample lies in the top ten.

This clonotype was seen ten or more times. Its antigen has not been determined. No quality values exist for individual bases; no much larger clone is one base distant. Hyperthyroidism patients were newly diagnosed, with disease duration under 2 months, and aged 18 to 65 years. Exclusion was applied to patients with uncontrolled infections, other autoimmune diseases, pregnancy or lactation. Diagnoses were based on clinical symptoms, serum thyroxine and TRAb, thyroid ultrasound and orbital computed tomography. Blood from progressor patients was drawn when they were first diagnosed with hyperthyroidism, before any ophthalmopathy symptoms appeared. Ficoll-Paque density gradient centrifugation was used to isolate PBMCs from about 10 ml of fresh peripheral blood. Progressor patients were first diagnosed with Graves' hyperthyroidism and then developed ophthalmopathy during follow-up. Total RNA was extracted using Trizol reagent, and RNA quality was assessed on an Agilent 2100 Bioanalyzer.

CDR1 and CDR2 are drawn from the germline V gene: MNHNS, SASEGT. V was cut back by 7 bases and J by 0 bases, leaving a gap of 16 bases between them. The CDR3 covers 15 residues, taking in both the cysteine and the phenylalanine. Only the CDR3 portion is preserved as DNA: 45 bases, with reading frame beginning at the first base. The chain is assembled from TRBV6-1 and TRBJ2-7; a weak D assignment points to TRBD1 (6 bases agree). This sequence originates from a man aged 35-49 years with Graves' hyperthyroidism that later progressed to Graves' ophthalmopathy. The sample comprised blood. DNA sequence: TGTGCCAGCACGGAAGGACAGCCGTCCTCCTACGAGCAGTACTTC. Its coded protein is CASTEGQPSSYEQYF.